The 10 T cell receptor beta chains listed next were all sequenced from one sample in a study of CD8 T cells in Susac syndrome. With random hexamers, 0.5 to 1 ug RNA was reverse transcribed. TCRdb passed the immunoSEQ multiplex PCR reads through MiXCR, listing each CDR3 protein once. The sample records about 200,000 distinct CDR3 sequences, roughly nine tenths being singletons. The source material was CD4+ T cells from PBMCs. The receptors come from a human donor with Susac syndrome.

This clonotype turned up a few times. This chain links TRBV6-5 with TRBJ2-1; D gene uncertain. Trimming stripped 3 bases from V and 4 bases from J, with 7 bases between. Germline lookup yields CDR1 MNHEY and CDR2 SVGAGI. This CDR3 is 13 amino acids long. The CDR3 region is CASSYGVYNEQFF. The CDR3, as DNA: TGTGCCAGCAGTTATGGGGTTTACAATGAGCAGTTCTTC.

The V and J genes are TRBV10-2 and TRBJ2-7; no reliable D call. The CDR3 is 15 residues long. Germline V gives CDR1 WSHSY, CDR2 SAAADI. Deletions cut 2 bases from V and 2 bases from J, with 13 bases between. The CDR3 protein is CASSEKSKGAYEQYF. CDR3 coding DNA: TGCGCCAGCAGTGAGAAATCGAAAGGAGCCTACGAGCAGTACTTC.

The J gene is TRBJ1-4, the V gene TRBV5-1, with 7 bases fitting TRBD1. The V gene's germline CDR1 is SGHRS and CDR2 YFSETQ. The CDR3 is 14 amino acids. Trimming cost V 3 bases and J 7 bases; bases outside gene matches: 6. The CDR3 nucleotides are TGCGCCAGCAGCTCACAGGGGTGGGCTGAAAAACTGTTTTTT. Its translation is CASSSQGWAEKLFF.

The V and J genes are TRBV30 and TRBJ1-5; maybe TRBD1 (6 bases). V was cut by 0 bases and J by 5 bases, with 8 bases left in between. This CDR3 has 13 residues. Germline CDR1 is GTSNPN and CDR2 is SVGIG (reference sequence). The CDR3 nucleotides are TGTGCCTGGAGTGTACAGGGCGATCAGCCCCAGCATTTT. Translation gives CAWSVQGDQPQHF.

This clonotype was counted a single time. This chain connects TRBV5-1 to TRBJ2-7; 8 bases are a match to TRBD1. CDR3 length: 15 amino acids. Germline V gene data show CDR1 as SGHRS and CDR2 as YFSETQ. With V trimmed by 3 bases and J by 0 bases, 5 bases remained unmatched. The CDR3 protein is CASSYLGTGSYEQYF. In DNA, the CDR3 is TGCGCCAGCAGCTATCTCGGGACAGGCTCCTACGAGCAGTACTTC.

This chain connects TRBV20-1 to TRBJ1-1; D may be TRBD1 (6 bases). V was trimmed by 3 bases and J by 5 bases, leaving 16 bases between them. Per the germline V gene, CDR1 is DFQATT and CDR2 is SNEGSKA (reference sequence). This CDR3 comprises 14 residues. Written as DNA, the CDR3 is TGCAGTGCTAGGAAAACAGGGAGAGAAACTGAAGCTTTCTTT. Translation: CSARKTGRETEAFF.

The CDR3 loop reads CASSQDMNTEAFF. For the CDR3, the DNA is TGTGCCAGCTCCCAAGACATGAACACTGAAGCTTTCTTT. The chain uses TRBV18 and TRBJ1-1; D is unresolved. This CDR3 spans 13 amino acids. V dropped 6 bases and J dropped 0 bases, with 8 bases sitting between them. Germline V CDR1 and CDR2: KGHSH, LQKENI.

The chain couples TRBV5-1 to TRBJ1-3; perhaps TRBD1 as D (5 bases). The germline V gene encodes CDR1 SGHRS and CDR2 YFSETQ. There are 15 residues in the CDR3. Trimming left V 5 bases short and J 3 bases short, with 15 bases between. CDR3 DNA: TGCGCCAGCAGAATGGGGGGGACGAATGGAAACACCATATATTTT. The encoded protein is CASRMGGTNGNTIYF.

The V and J genes are TRBV16 and TRBJ1-2; D is unresolved. Looked up from germline, CDR1 is KGHSY and CDR2 is FQNENV. V was trimmed by 5 bases and J by 4 bases, leaving 23 bases between them. This CDR3 is 17 amino acids long. The CDR3 is CASSSGPFVRKTYGYTF. The CDR3, as DNA: TGTGCCAGCAGCTCCGGTCCGTTCGTTAGAAAGACCTATGGCTACACCTTC.

The chain carries TRBV9 and TRBJ1-4; 9 bases fit TRBD1. The length of the CDR3 is 15 residues. V dropped 4 bases and J dropped 6; count of bases not matched to a gene: 7. Germline V CDR1 and CDR2: SGDLS, YYNGEE. In nucleotides, the CDR3 is TGTGCCAGCAGCACACAGACAGGGGGACATGAAAAACTGTTTTTT. As protein: CASSTQTGGHEKLFF.